A single sample gave rise to the 3 T cell receptor beta chains below, sequenced in a study of metastatic and nonmetastatic thyroid tumors. TCRdb re-processed the PCR reads through MiXCR. The data hold about 19,000 clones, with 35% to 45% observed a single time. All patients reached thyroid surgery having received no treatment beforehand. The specimen sequenced was tumor tissue. Receptor source: a female donor with papillary thyroid cancer or a benign thyroid nodule (not recorded which). Some clones in this sample may be carry-over from other donors' samples.

This chain connects TRBV27 to TRBJ2-3; D not resolved. With 5 bases removed from V and 1 base from J, the gap between germline ends came to 10 bases. This CDR3 spans 14 amino acids. In germline, CDR1 is MNHEY, CDR2 SMNVEV (reference sequence). CDR3 bases: TGTGCCAGCAGTCCTCACTCCCGCACAGATACGCAGTATTTT. It encodes CASSPHSRTDTQYF.

This chain connects TRBV27 to TRBJ2-3, with TRBD2 matching 16 bases. The V gene's germline CDR1 is MNHEY and CDR2 SMNVEV (reference sequence). The J segment lost 2 bases and the V segment lost 8 bases, leaving 10 bases of the junction unmatched. The length of the CDR3 is 18 residues. The chain's CDR3 is CASRTGTSGRAVTDTQYF. CDR3 nucleotide sequence: TGTGCCAGCCGAACCGGGACTAGCGGGAGGGCCGTCACAGATACGCAGTATTTT.

This clone turned up a few times. The genes are TRBV6-1 and TRBJ2-7, with D perhaps matching TRBD2 (6 bases). V was cut by 4 bases and J by 4 bases, with 17 bases left in between. Germline values: CDR1 MNHNS, CDR2 SASEGT. This CDR3 is 15 amino acids long. In DNA, the CDR3 is TGTGCCAGCAGTGCAAGGAGGACTACCGCATACGAGCAGTACTTC. This encodes CASSARRTTAYEQYF.